These 2 T cell receptor beta chains were all obtained from the same sample, sequenced in a study of identical twins' blood T cells. TCRdb analysed the 5' RACE reads with MiXCR anew, one entry per CDR3 protein. The data show 350,000 to 400,000 distinct CDR3 sequences, with roughly 28% seen just once and roughly 5.5% held by the top ten. The sample comprised PBMCs. The receptors were gathered from a woman aged 18 to 49 in good health.

This clonotype showed up many times. The V call is TRBV7-2, the J call TRBJ2-7; D remains ambiguous. Germline-derived CDR1 and CDR2 are SGHTA and FQGNSA. The length of the CDR3 is 14 residues. Trimming cost V 2 bases and J 2 bases, with 10 bases left between them. The CDR3 here is CASSLKHGPYEQYF. CDR3 DNA: TGTGCCAGCAGCTTAAAGCACGGGCCCTACGAGCAGTACTTC.

Note on this clonotype: A much larger clone differs from this one at a single base, so this may be a read error. The genes are TRBV29-1 and TRBJ2-1, with D unclear. The germline gives CDR1 SQVTM, CDR2 ANQGSEA. V was pared by 8 bases and J by 0 bases, with 20 bases between. The CDR3 extends over 16 amino acids. This CDR3 is CSTRSRTWSSYNEQFF. CDR3 sequence (DNA): TGCAGCACCCGATCTAGGACCTGGAGCTCCTACAATGAGCAGTTCTTC.